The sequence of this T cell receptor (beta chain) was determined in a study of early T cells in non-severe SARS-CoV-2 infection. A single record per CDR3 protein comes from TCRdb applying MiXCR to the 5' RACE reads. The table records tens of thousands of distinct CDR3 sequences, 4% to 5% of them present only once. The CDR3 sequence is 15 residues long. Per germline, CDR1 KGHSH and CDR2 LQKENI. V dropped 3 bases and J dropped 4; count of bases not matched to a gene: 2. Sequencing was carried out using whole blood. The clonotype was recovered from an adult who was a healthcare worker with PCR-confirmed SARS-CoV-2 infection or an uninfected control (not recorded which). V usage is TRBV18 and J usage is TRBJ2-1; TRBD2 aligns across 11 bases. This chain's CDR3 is CASSPPSGGYNEQFF. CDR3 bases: TGTGCCAGCTCACCTCCTAGCGGGGGGTACAATGAGCAGTTCTTC.